These 27 T cell receptor beta chains came from one sample sequenced in a study of cytomegalovirus exposure and HLA in healthy donors. The assay was immunoSEQ multiplex PCR, and TCRdb's table has in-frame clones only and misses some. The profile shows over 110,000 clones, around 87% of them singletons. The source material was PBMCs. The receptors were sampled from a young man in good health and CMV-seropositive.

The chain combines TRBV7-2 with TRBJ2-3; 11 positions match TRBD2. The CDR3 covers 17 residues. Trimming took 3 bases from V and 2 from J; bases not matched to a gene: 7. Germline loops: CDR1 SGHTA, CDR2 FQGNSA. CDR3 loop: CASSLRGLAAITDTQYF. The CDR3 DNA follows: TGTGCCAGCAGCTTGAGGGGACTAGCGGCCATCACAGATACGCAGTATTTT.

V usage is TRBV5-4 and J usage is TRBJ1-2, with D possibly being TRBD1 (5 bases). Germline loops: CDR1 SGHNT, CDR2 YYREEE (reference sequence). CDR3 length: 13 amino acids. Between the trimmed V and J ends, which lost 5 bases and 2 bases, there was a span of 10 bases. Written as DNA, the CDR3 is TGTGCCAGCAGTCCCCCAGGGAACTATGGCTACACCTTC. Amino acid sequence: CASSPPGNYGYTF.

This sequence joins TRBV10-2 and TRBJ1-1; D may be TRBD1 (5 bases). Trimming took 3 bases from V and 11 from J, leaving 22 bases between them. CDR1 and CDR2 (germline): WSHSY, SAAADI. The CDR3 spans 15 residues. Written as DNA, the CDR3 is TGCGCCAGCAGTGAAAAGTCGATGGGGGAGGGAAAGGCTTTCTTT. Its protein product is CASSEKSMGEGKAFF.

The V and J genes are TRBV5-1 and TRBJ2-3; possibly TRBD2 for D (5 bases). This CDR3 is built from 15 residues. Trimming cost V 2 bases and J 9 bases, with 19 bases left between them. Germline V lookup: CDR1 SGHRS, CDR2 YFSETQ. CDR3 sequence: CASSFGMDFNPTQYF. Written as DNA, the CDR3 is TGCGCCAGCAGCTTTGGTATGGACTTTAACCCCACGCAGTATTTT.

The CDR3: CASSPLQGDTQYF. The CDR3 DNA reads as TGTGCCAGCAGCCCCCTTCAGGGAGATACGCAGTATTTT. This chain uses TRBV9 with TRBJ2-3; D is perhaps TRBD1 (5 bases). The germline V gene encodes CDR1 SGDLS and CDR2 YYNGEE. The CDR3 runs 13 residues. Trimming cost V 4 bases and J 5 bases, with 11 bases left between them.

The chain employs TRBV11-1 and TRBJ1-2; tentative D call: TRBD1 (5 bases). With 6 bases removed from V and 4 bases from J, the gap between germline ends came to 24 bases. Looked up from germline, CDR1 is SGHAT and CDR2 is FQDESV (reference sequence). This CDR3 has 17 residues. DNA for the CDR3: TGTGCCAGCAGTCTAGAGGCTTCCGCAGGGCTAGGCTATGGCTACACCTTC. The encoded protein is CASSLEASAGLGYGYTF.

The gene calls are TRBV21-1 and TRBJ2-2; TRBD2, the D gene given by the table, was not confirmed from the DNA. TRBV21-1 is listed as a pseudogene. The CDR3 has 14 amino acids. The CDR3 nucleotides read TGTGCCAGCAGCAAAGGAGGCCGTTTGGGGGAGCTGTTTTTT. Protein product: CASSKGGRLGELFF.

V usage is TRBV27 and J usage is TRBJ2-3; 7 bases are shared with TRBD2. J was trimmed by 1 base and V by 4 bases; bases with no gene match: 8. This CDR3 contains 16 residues. CDR1 and CDR2 from the germline V gene are MNHEY and SMNVEV (reference sequence). The DNA for the CDR3 is TGTGCCAGCAGTTGGGACGGGGGGAGAGGCACAGATACGCAGTATTTT. Protein sequence: CASSWDGGRGTDTQYF.

The genes are TRBV19 and TRBJ1-5; a possible D gene is TRBD1 (5 bases). The length of the CDR3 is 15 residues. V was clipped by 5 bases and J by 2 bases, with 13 bases between them. Germline V gene data show CDR1 as LNHDA and CDR2 as SQIVND (reference sequence). The CDR3 DNA follows: TGTGCCAGTAGTGTTACAGGAAACGGCAATCAGCCCCAGCATTTT. This codes for CASSVTGNGNQPQHF.

The chain combines TRBV6-6 with TRBJ2-5; TRBD2 agrees at 9 bases. The V and J ends lost 1 base and 5 bases, in that order; junction bases with no gene match: 2. Germline-derived CDR1 and CDR2 are MNHNY and SVGAGI (reference sequence). The CDR3 runs to 14 residues. CDR3 sequence: CASSYWAGGETQYF. The CDR3 nucleotides read TGTGCCAGCAGTTACTGGGCGGGGGGGGAGACCCAGTACTTC.

V and J are TRBV5-1 and TRBJ2-6; D is undetermined. The germline V and J ends were trimmed by 1 base and 1 base, with 6 bases remaining between them. Germline CDR1 and CDR2: SGHRS and YFSETQ. The CDR3 runs to 15 residues. The chain's CDR3 is CASSLTASGANVLTF. The CDR3 region has the DNA TGCGCCAGCAGCTTGACAGCATCTGGGGCCAACGTCCTGACTTTC.

The chain links TRBV6-1 to TRBJ2-2, with D hard to call. V shed 4 bases and J shed 0 bases, with 12 bases lying between them. The V gene's germline CDR1 is MNHNS and CDR2 SASEGT. The CDR3 contains 16 residues. The CDR3 here is CASSVGVRANTGELFF. The CDR3, as DNA: TGTGCCAGCAGTGTGGGCGTCAGAGCGAACACCGGGGAGCTGTTTTTT.

The genes are TRBV7-8 and TRBJ1-5; D is possibly TRBD1 (6 bases). CDR1 is SGHVS and CDR2 is FQNEAQ in the germline V gene. The CDR3 length is 17 residues. The V gene lost 1 base and the J gene lost 4 bases, with 17 bases spanning the gap. This chain's CDR3 is CASSLVGGGGKNQPQHF. In DNA, the CDR3 is TGTGCCAGCAGCTTAGTGGGGGGGGGCGGAAAAAATCAGCCCCAGCATTTT. The entire variable domain, with the rest obtained from reference TRBV7-8 and TRBJ1-5, is as follows: GAGVSQSPRYKVAKRGQDVALRCDPISGHVSLFWYQQALGQGPEFLTYFQNEAQLDKSGLPSDRFFAERPEGSVSTLKIQRTQQEDSAVYLCASSLVGGGGKNQPQHFGDGTRLSIL.

This clone was counted only a few times. The genes are TRBV25-1 and TRBJ2-5; TRBD1 is a possible D gene (5 bases). Trimming took off 1 base at V and 5 bases at J, with 14 bases between the two ends. Germline lookup yields CDR1 MGHDK and CDR2 SYGVNS. The CDR3 runs to 15 residues. The CDR3 DNA sequence: TGTGCCAGCAGTGAATTATCAGGGATCAAGGAGACCCAGTACTTC. Translation gives CASSELSGIKETQYF. Using reference TRBV25-1 and TRBJ2-5 for the parts outside the CDR3, the full variable domain is EADIYQTPRYLVIGTGKKITLECSQTMGHDKMYWYQQDPGMELHLIHYSYGVNSTEKGDLSSESTVSRIRTEHFPLTLESARPSHTSQYLCASSELSGIKETQYFGPGTRLLVL.

The V call is TRBV19, the J call TRBJ2-7; maybe TRBD1 (5 bases). CDR3 length equals 14 residues. CDR1 and CDR2 (germline): LNHDA, SQIVND (reference sequence). Trimming shortened V by 2 bases and J by 5 bases, and 13 bases separated the two germline ends. Here the CDR3 reads CASSIMGQADEQYF. The CDR3 nucleotides are TGTGCCAGTAGTATAATGGGGCAGGCTGACGAGCAGTACTTC.

The chain recombines TRBV7-3 with TRBJ2-7; 9 positions agree with TRBD1. CDR3 length equals 13 residues. CDR1 is SGHTA, CDR2 FQGTGA, per germline. With 1 base clipped from V and 7 bases from J, the junction kept 2 bases outside the gene matches. CDR3: CASSLRQGGEQYF. In DNA form, the CDR3 reads TGTGCCAGCAGCTTAAGACAGGGGGGAGAGCAGTACTTC.

This sequence joins TRBV7-9 and TRBJ2-7; D remains ambiguous. Deletions cut 2 bases from V and 2 bases from J, with 7 bases between. CDR3 length: 13 residues. Germline loops: CDR1 SEHNR, CDR2 FQNEAQ (reference sequence). As DNA, the CDR3 is TGTGCCAGCAGCTTACAAGCCCCCTACGAGCAGTACTTC. It specifies CASSLQAPYEQYF.

The V gene is TRBV2, the J gene TRBJ1-5; 12 nucleotides agree with TRBD1. The germline V gene has CDR1 SNHLY and CDR2 FYNNEI. The V and J ends lost 6 bases and 6 bases, in that order; junction bases with no gene match: 6. This CDR3 has 15 amino acids. The DNA of the CDR3 is TGTGCCAGCAGAGCGGGGACAGGGGGCGGTCAGCCCCAGCATTTT. Translation: CASRAGTGGGQPQHF. Together with reference TRBV2 and TRBJ1-5, the CDR3 gives the full variable domain: EPEVTQTPSHQVTQMGQEVILRCVPISNHLYFYWYRQILGQKVEFLVSFYNNEISEKSEIFDDQFSVERPDGSNFTLKIRSTKLEDSAMYFCASRAGTGGGQPQHFGDGTRLSIL.

The chain employs TRBV9 and TRBJ2-7, with 9 positions matching TRBD1. Germline-derived CDR1 and CDR2 are SGDLS and YYNGEE. The CDR3 totals 15 residues. Trimming took 3 bases from V and 4 from J; bases not matched to a gene: 8. CDR3 sequence (DNA): TGTGCCAGCAGCGGGGATGGGACAGGGCCTTACGAGCAGTACTTC. It specifies CASSGDGTGPYEQYF.

The chain uses TRBV5-4 and TRBJ2-5; D not certain. V lost 0 bases and J lost 2, with 2 bases in between. This CDR3 has 12 residues. Germline-derived CDR1 and CDR2 are SGHNT and YYREEE (reference sequence). This CDR3 is CASSLAQETQYF. The CDR3 DNA reads as TGTGCCAGCAGCTTGGCTCAAGAGACCCAGTACTTC. The full variable domain, its missing parts supplied by reference TRBV5-4 and TRBJ2-5, is ETGVTQSPTHLIKTRGQQVTLRCSSQSGHNTVSWYQQALGQGPQFIFQYYREEENGRGNFPPRFSGLQFPNYSSELNVNALELDDSALYLCASSLAQETQYFGPGTRLLVL.

The chain employs TRBV18 and TRBJ1-1; D ambiguous. V shed 3 bases and J shed 8 bases, with 19 bases lying between them. The CDR3 has 15 amino acids. The V gene's germline CDR1 is KGHSH and CDR2 LQKENI. The CDR3 DNA sequence: TGTGCCAGCTCACCCCTTCGTACTTGGGAGACAGAAGCTTTCTTT. Translation gives CASSPLRTWETEAFF.

There are a few counts of this clone. The V and J genes are TRBV10-3 and TRBJ1-2, with D unclear. The germline V gene encodes CDR1 ENHRY and CDR2 SYGVKD. The CDR3 spans 12 residues. Trimming left V 0 bases short and J 7 bases short, with 6 bases between. CDR3 loop: CAISESAVGYTF. CDR3 nucleotides: TGTGCCATCAGTGAGTCGGCGGTTGGCTACACCTTC.

The chain is built from TRBV6-5 and TRBJ1-1; no reliable D call. The CDR3 spans 13 residues. Germline V lookup: CDR1 MNHEY, CDR2 SVGAGI. V gave up 2 bases and J gave up 1 base, with 5 bases separating them. CDR3 region: CASSYGGNTEAFF. CDR3 DNA sequence: TGTGCCAGCAGTTACGGCGGGAACACTGAAGCTTTCTTT.

The gene calls are TRBV4-1 and TRBJ2-1; the match to TRBD2 covers 9 bases. Losses at the gene ends were 1 base for V and 10 bases for J; bases not matched to a gene: 11. CDR3 size: 16 residues. Germline V gives CDR1 MGHRA, CDR2 YSYEKL. For the CDR3, the DNA is TGCGCCAGCAGCCAAGTAGCTAGCGGGATAGGGGGGGAGCAGTTCTTC. Protein product: CASSQVASGIGGEQFF.

This chain connects TRBV10-1 to TRBJ2-1, with D possibly matching TRBD2 (6 bases). Germline V gene data show CDR1 as WNHNN and CDR2 as SYGVQD (reference sequence). The CDR3 loop spans 13 amino acids. V was clipped by 4 bases and J by 6 bases, with 10 bases between them. CDR3 protein: CASSAGSGNEQFF. The CDR3 bases are TGCGCCAGCAGTGCTGGTAGCGGCAATGAGCAGTTCTTC.

The chain employs TRBV7-9 and TRBJ2-4; D is ambiguous. The CDR3 is 11 amino acids. Trimming left V 5 bases short and J 6 bases short, with 5 bases between. From germline, CDR1 is SEHNR and CDR2 FQNEAQ (reference sequence). The CDR3 nucleotides are TGTGCCAGCAGCCCCGGAAACATTCAGTACTTC. Translating it yields CASSPGNIQYF.

The gene calls are TRBV15 and TRBJ2-1; 9 nucleotides align to TRBD2. This CDR3 comprises 14 residues. Losses at the gene ends were 0 bases for V and 12 bases for J; bases not matched to a gene: 6. Germline V gene lookup returns CDR1 LNHNV and CDR2 YYDKDF (reference sequence). CDR3 in amino acids: CATSRDRAGGWQFF. The DNA for the CDR3 is TGTGCCACCAGCAGAGATAGAGCGGGAGGATGGCAGTTCTTC.